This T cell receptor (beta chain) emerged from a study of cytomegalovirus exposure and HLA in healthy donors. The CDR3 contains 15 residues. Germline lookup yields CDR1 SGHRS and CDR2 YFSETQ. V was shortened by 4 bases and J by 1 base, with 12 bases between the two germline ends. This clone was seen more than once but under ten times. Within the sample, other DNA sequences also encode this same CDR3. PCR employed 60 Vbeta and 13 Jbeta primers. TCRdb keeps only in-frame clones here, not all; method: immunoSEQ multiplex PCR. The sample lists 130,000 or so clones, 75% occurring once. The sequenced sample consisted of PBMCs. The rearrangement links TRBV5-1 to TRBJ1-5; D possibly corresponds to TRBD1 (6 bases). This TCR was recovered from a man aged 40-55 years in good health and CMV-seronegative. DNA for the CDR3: TGCGCCAGCAGCCTTACAGGGAACAGCAATCAGCCCCAGCATTTT. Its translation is CASSLTGNSNQPQHF.